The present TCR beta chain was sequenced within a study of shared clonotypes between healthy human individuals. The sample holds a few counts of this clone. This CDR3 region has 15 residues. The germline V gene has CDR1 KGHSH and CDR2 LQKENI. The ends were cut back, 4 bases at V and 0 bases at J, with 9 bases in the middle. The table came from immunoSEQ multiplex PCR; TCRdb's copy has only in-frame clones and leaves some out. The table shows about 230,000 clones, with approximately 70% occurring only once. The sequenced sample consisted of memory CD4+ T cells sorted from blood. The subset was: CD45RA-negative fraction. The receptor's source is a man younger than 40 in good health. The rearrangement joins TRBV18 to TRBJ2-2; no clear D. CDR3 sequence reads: CASSLYISNTGELFF. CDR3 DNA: TGTGCCAGCTCACTTTACATTTCGAACACCGGGGAGCTGTTTTTT. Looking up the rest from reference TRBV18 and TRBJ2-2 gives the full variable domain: NAGVMQNPRHLVRRRGQEARLRCSPMKGHSHVYWYRQLPEEGLKFMVYLQKENIIDESGMPKERFSAEFPKEGPSILRIQQVVRGDSAAYFCASSLYISNTGELFFGEGSRLTVL.